One and the same sample provided the 18 T cell receptor beta chains below, sequenced in a study of cytomegalovirus exposure and HLA in healthy donors. A multiplex PCR was run with 60 Vbeta primers and 13 Jbeta primers. This table comes from immunoSEQ multiplex PCR, and its TCRdb copy is limited to in-frame clones, with some not included. Here the sample spans around 110,000 clones, around 85% being singletons. Source material: PBMCs. These receptors were taken from a man in his thirties or forties in good health and CMV-seronegative.

V and J are TRBV9 and TRBJ2-1, with D perhaps TRBD2 (7 bases). The CDR3 extends over 15 amino acids. Germline V lookup: CDR1 SGDLS, CDR2 YYNGEE. V was pared by 0 bases and J by 8 bases, with 15 bases between. The CDR3 spells CASSVATGGGDEQFF. CDR3 DNA: TGTGCCAGCAGCGTAGCTACGGGGGGCGGCGATGAGCAGTTCTTC.

V is TRBV15 and J is TRBJ2-5; TRBD1 might be the D (6 bases). The DNA end is a closer match to TRBJ2-7, so the J assignment may be wrong. The CDR3 is made up of 14 amino acids. Germline V gives CDR1 LNHNV, CDR2 YYDKDF (reference sequence). The CDR3, as DNA: TGTGCCACCAGCAGAGGGACAGCCTCCTACGAGCAGTACTTC. This sequence encodes CATSRGTASYEQYF.

This clone was seen more than once but under ten times. The rearrangement uses TRBV5-6 and TRBJ1-2; D unclear. The CDR3 totals 11 residues. CDR1 and CDR2 (germline): SGHDT, YYEEEE. V dropped 4 bases and J dropped 7 bases, with 8 bases sitting between them. The CDR3 sequence: CASSVRGGYTF. As DNA, the CDR3 is TGTGCCAGCAGCGTACGGGGTGGCTACACCTTC.

This clone was seen only once. J is TRBJ2-2 and V is TRBV5-5, with D possibly TRBD1 on 5 matching bases. V was shortened by 4 bases and J by 1 base, with 11 bases between the two germline ends. The CDR3 is 15 residues long. The germline gives CDR1 SGHKS, CDR2 YYEKEE (reference sequence). CDR3 in DNA: TGTGCCAGCAGCCCCCGGCAGGGGAACACCGGGGAGCTGTTTTTT. This translates into CASSPRQGNTGELFF.

The gene calls are TRBV9 and TRBJ2-7; TRBD2 might be the D (5 bases). V dropped 10 bases and J dropped 4 bases, with 18 bases sitting between them. This CDR3 is built from 13 residues. The germline gives CDR1 SGDLS, CDR2 YYNGEE. DNA for the CDR3: TGTGCCTCGGGTCGGGATTTGGAATACGAGCAGTACTTC. Translation gives CASGRDLEYEQYF.

The rearrangement links TRBV19 to TRBJ2-6; 9 bases agree with TRBD1. The CDR3 runs 20 residues. Germline V gene sequence: CDR1 LNHDA, CDR2 SQIVND (reference sequence). Trimming removed 9 bases from V and 0 bases from J; junction bases left unmatched: 18. The CDR3 region is CASESVTSGTGSSGANVLTF. The DNA for the CDR3 is TGTGCCAGCGAATCTGTAACGTCGGGGACAGGGAGCTCTGGGGCCAACGTCCTGACTTTC.

The table lists this clone with a few counts. Other DNA sequences in the same sample also yield this CDR3. The V call is TRBV15, the J call TRBJ2-3; possible D gene TRBD1, 5 bases. The V gene's germline CDR1 is LNHNV and CDR2 YYDKDF (reference sequence). Trimming removed 0 bases at V and 3 bases at J, with 10 bases between. The CDR3 loop spans 15 amino acids. CDR3: CATSRERGGTDTQYF. Written as DNA, the CDR3 is TGTGCCACCAGCAGAGAAAGGGGTGGGACAGATACGCAGTATTTT.

V usage is TRBV11-2 and J usage is TRBJ2-1; TRBD2 matches at 11 bases. The junction had 7 bases not matched to a gene; V was cut back by 5 bases and J by 7 bases. This CDR3 is built from 15 residues. Germline V gene data show CDR1 as SGHAT and CDR2 as FQNNGV. The CDR3: CASSDIAGGHNEQFF. The CDR3 coding sequence is TGTGCCAGCAGCGATATAGCGGGGGGGCATAATGAGCAGTTCTTC. Combining the CDR3 with reference TRBV11-2 and TRBJ2-1 gives the whole variable domain EAGVAQSPRYKIIEKRQSVAFWCNPISGHATLYWYQQILGQGPKLLIQFQNNGVVDDSQLPKDRFSAERLKGVDSTLKIQPAKLEDSAVYLCASSDIAGGHNEQFFGPGTRLTVL.

The V call is TRBV29-1, the J call TRBJ2-1; 7 bases align to TRBD1. The CDR3 sequence is 14 residues long. CDR1 is SQVTM and CDR2 is ANQGSEA in the germline V gene. After removal of 4 bases from V and 5 bases from J, the junction contained 8 bases not matched to a gene. The CDR3 protein is CSVGWRRGNNEQFF. In DNA form, the CDR3 reads TGCAGCGTTGGCTGGCGCAGGGGGAACAATGAGCAGTTCTTC.

The rearrangement uses TRBV15 and TRBJ2-7; 7 bases are shared with TRBD2. This CDR3 is built from 15 residues. J gave up 7 bases and V 0 bases, and 9 bases lay outside the gene matches. Germline V CDR1 and CDR2: LNHNV, YYDKDF (reference sequence). The CDR3, as DNA: TGTGCCACCAGCAGAGACTCGCGGGGGAGTGAAGAGCAGTACTTC. This codes for CATSRDSRGSEEQYF.

The CDR3 DNA sequence: TGTGCCAGCAGTCCCCTAGGGGCGCTTGCTTTCTTT. This gives the protein CASSPLGALAFF. The chain couples TRBV14 to TRBJ1-1; the D gene is possibly TRBD1 (5 bases). CDR3 length: 12 residues. Germline loops: CDR1 SGHDN, CDR2 FVKESK. V dropped 6 bases and J dropped 11 bases, with 16 bases sitting between them.

The chain carries TRBV28 and TRBJ2-7; D gene unclear. V was trimmed by 2 bases and J by 6 bases, leaving 14 bases between them. The CDR3 has 14 amino acids. Looked up from germline, CDR1 is MDHEN and CDR2 is SYDVKM. The CDR3 DNA reads as TGTGCCAGCAGTTTAGCTCGTCTGTCGCGCGAGCAGTACTTC. This sequence encodes CASSLARLSREQYF. The whole variable domain, filled in from reference TRBV28 and TRBJ2-7, reads DVKVTQSSRYLVKRTGEKVFLECVQDMDHENMFWYRQDPGLGLRLIYFSYDVKMKEKGDIPEGYSVSREKKERFSLILESASTNQTSMYLCASSLARLSREQYFGPGTRLTVT.

The rearrangement uses TRBV5-1 and TRBJ2-1; the D gene is possibly TRBD2 (5 bases). Per germline, CDR1 SGHRS and CDR2 YFSETQ. V was clipped by 2 bases and J by 4 bases, with 10 bases between them. The CDR3 runs to 14 residues. The CDR3, as DNA: TGCGCCAGCAGCTTAGCGGCCTTATACAATGAGCAGTTCTTC. This sequence encodes CASSLAALYNEQFF.

This rearrangement joins TRBV11-3 to TRBJ2-1, with a weak D call TRBD2 (5 bases). CDR3 length: 13 residues. The V end lost 1 base, the J end lost 9 bases, and 10 bases lay between the germline ends. CDR1 SGHNT and CDR2 YENEEA come from the germline V gene. CDR3 loop: CASSLGPEVEQFF. CDR3 sequence (DNA): TGTGCCAGCAGCTTAGGACCGGAGGTTGAGCAGTTCTTC.

This sequence joins TRBV7-2 and TRBJ2-7, with 8 bases identical to TRBD1. Trimming took 3 bases from V and 0 from J; bases not matched to a gene: 4. This CDR3 contains 15 residues. Germline V gives CDR1 SGHTA, CDR2 FQGNSA. CDR3 DNA sequence: TGTGCCAGCAGCTTGGACAGGGCCTTCTCCTACGAGCAGTACTTC. This codes for CASSLDRAFSYEQYF.

This chain links TRBV7-8 with TRBJ2-1; 9 nucleotides match TRBD1. This CDR3 contains 18 residues. Germline CDR1 and CDR2: SGHVS and FQNEAQ. Trimming took 1 base from V and 4 from J; bases not matched to a gene: 11. The CDR3 DNA is TGTGCCAGCAGCTTAGGAGGCCGGACAGGGGCCTATTACAATGAGCAGTTCTTC. Protein: CASSLGGRTGAYYNEQFF.

This chain joins TRBV4-1 and TRBJ1-2, with TRBD1 identical over 9 bases. V was clipped by 2 bases and J by 4 bases; unmatched bases: 5. Per the germline V gene, CDR1 is MGHRA and CDR2 is YSYEKL. The CDR3 extends over 15 amino acids. The CDR3 DNA is TGCGCCAGCAGCCAAAGGGGGGACAGGGTCTATGGCTACACCTTC. Its protein product is CASSQRGDRVYGYTF.

The chain is built from TRBV28 and TRBJ1-1; possible D gene TRBD1, 6 bases. The CDR3 has 16 amino acids. The germline V gene encodes CDR1 MDHEN and CDR2 SYDVKM. V lost 4 bases to trimming and J lost 1 base, with 16 bases between them. The CDR3 here is CASSSYRVDRNTEAFF. As DNA, the CDR3 is TGTGCCAGCAGTTCGTACAGGGTAGATAGGAACACTGAAGCTTTCTTT.